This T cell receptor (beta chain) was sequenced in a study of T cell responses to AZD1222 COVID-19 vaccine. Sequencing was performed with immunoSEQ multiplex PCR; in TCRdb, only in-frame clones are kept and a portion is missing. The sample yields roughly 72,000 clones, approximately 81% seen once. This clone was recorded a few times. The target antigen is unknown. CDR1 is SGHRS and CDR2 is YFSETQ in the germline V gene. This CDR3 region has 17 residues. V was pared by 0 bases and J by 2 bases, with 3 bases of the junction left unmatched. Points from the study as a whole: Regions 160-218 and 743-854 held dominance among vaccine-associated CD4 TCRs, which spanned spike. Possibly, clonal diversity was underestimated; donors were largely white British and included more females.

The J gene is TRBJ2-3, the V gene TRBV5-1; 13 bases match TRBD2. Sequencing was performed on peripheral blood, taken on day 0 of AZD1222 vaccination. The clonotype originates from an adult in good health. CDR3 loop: CASSLGTSGGVTDTQYF. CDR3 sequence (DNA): TGCGCCAGCAGCTTGGGGACTAGCGGGGGAGTCACAGATACGCAGTATTTT. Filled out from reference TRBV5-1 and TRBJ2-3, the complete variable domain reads KAGVTQTPRYLIKTRGQQVTLSCSPISGHRSVSWYQQTPGQGLQFLFEYFSETQRNKGNFPGRFSGRQFSNSRSEMNVSTLELGDSALYLCASSLGTSGGVTDTQYFGPGTRLTVL.